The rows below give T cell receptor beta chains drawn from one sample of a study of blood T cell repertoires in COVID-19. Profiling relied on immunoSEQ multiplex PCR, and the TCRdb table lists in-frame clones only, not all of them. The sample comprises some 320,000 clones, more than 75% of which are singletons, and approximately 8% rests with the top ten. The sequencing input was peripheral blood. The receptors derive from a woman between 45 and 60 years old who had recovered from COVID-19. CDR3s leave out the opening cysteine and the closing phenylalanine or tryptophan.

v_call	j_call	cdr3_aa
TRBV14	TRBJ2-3	ASSMDRGRADTQY
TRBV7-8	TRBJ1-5	ASSPKPGQGSRNQPQH
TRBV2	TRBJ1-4	ASSAGTGIEKLF
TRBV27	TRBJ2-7	ASRRHFNYEQY
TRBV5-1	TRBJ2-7	ASRPDSSYEQY
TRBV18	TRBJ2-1	ASSPGLAGGGEQF
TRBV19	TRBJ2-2	ASSMAGRGTGELF
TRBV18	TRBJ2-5	ASSKGQEQETQY
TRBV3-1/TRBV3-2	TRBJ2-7	ASSSEVYEQY
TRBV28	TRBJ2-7	ASSLLVAGAYEQY
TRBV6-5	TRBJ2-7	ASSSPAAGGGYEQY
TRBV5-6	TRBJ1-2	ASSYRDRGWYGYT
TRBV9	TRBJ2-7	ASSFGTSGAYEQY
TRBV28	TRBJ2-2	ASRAANTGELF
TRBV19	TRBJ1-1	ASSIVPGDTEAF
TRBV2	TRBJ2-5	ASSQLDSFQTQY
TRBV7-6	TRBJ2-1	ASSPTSGSYNEQF
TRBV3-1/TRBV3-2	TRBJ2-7	ASSQDALSYEQY
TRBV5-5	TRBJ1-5	ASSLGIRGGNQPQH
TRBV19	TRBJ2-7	ASSTQAGTGSYEQY
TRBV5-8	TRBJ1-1	ASSLLRTGSNTEAF
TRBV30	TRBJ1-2	AWSVDRSGGYT
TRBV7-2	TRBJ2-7	ASSLTSGSYEQY
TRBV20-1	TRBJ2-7	SASFLAGYEQY
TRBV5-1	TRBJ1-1	ASSQRGLNTEAF